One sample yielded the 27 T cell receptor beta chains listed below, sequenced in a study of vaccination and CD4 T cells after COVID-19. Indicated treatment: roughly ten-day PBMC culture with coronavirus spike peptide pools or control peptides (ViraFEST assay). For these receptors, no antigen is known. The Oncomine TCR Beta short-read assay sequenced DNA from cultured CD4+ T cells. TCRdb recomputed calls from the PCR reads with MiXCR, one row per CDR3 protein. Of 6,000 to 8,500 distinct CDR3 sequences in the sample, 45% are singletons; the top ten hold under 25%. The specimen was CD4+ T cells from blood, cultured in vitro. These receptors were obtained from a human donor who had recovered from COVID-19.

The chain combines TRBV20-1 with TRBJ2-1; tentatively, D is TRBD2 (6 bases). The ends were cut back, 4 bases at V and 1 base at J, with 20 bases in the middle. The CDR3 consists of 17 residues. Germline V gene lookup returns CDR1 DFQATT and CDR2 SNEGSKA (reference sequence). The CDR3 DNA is TGCAGTGCTATCGGTATTGGGGGGTTCCGATCCTACAATGAGCAGTTCTTC. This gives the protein CSAIGIGGFRSYNEQFF.

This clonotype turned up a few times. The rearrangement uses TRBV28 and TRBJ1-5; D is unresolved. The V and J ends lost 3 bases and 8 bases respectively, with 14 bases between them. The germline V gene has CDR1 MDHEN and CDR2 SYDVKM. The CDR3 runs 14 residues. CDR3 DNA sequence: TGTGCCAGCAGTTTTTCCCCTCATCGGGAGCCCCAGCATTTT. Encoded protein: CASSFSPHREPQHF.

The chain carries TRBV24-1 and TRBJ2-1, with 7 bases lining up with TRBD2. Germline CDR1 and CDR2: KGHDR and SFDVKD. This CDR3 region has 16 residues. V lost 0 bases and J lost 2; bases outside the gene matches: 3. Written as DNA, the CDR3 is TGTGCCACCAGTGATTTGACTAGCGTGGCCTACAATGAGCAGTTCTTC. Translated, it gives CATSDLTSVAYNEQFF.

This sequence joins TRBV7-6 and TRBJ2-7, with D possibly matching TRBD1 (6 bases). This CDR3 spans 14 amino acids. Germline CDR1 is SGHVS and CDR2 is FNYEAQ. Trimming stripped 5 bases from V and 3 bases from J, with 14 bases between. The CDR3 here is CASSRGQSYYEQYF. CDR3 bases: TGTGCCAGCAGCCGGGGACAAAGCTACTACGAGCAGTACTTC.

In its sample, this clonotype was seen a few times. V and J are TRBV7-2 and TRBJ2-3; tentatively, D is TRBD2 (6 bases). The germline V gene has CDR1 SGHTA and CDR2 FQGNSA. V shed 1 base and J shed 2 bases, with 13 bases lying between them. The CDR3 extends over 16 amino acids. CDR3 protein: CASSLDLGGTTDTQYF. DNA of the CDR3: TGTGCCAGCAGCTTAGACCTTGGAGGGACCACAGATACGCAGTATTTT.

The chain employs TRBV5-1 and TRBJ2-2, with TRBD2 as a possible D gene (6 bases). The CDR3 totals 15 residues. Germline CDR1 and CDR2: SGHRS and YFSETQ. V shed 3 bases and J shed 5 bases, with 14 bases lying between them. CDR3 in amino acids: CASSSPPGGTGELFF. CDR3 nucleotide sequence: TGCGCCAGCAGCTCTCCCCCCGGGGGTACCGGGGAGCTGTTTTTT. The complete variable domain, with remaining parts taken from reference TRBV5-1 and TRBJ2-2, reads KAGVTQTPRYLIKTRGQQVTLSCSPISGHRSVSWYQQTPGQGLQFLFEYFSETQRNKGNFPGRFSGRQFSNSRSEMNVSTLELGDSALYLCASSSPPGGTGELFFGEGSRLTVL.

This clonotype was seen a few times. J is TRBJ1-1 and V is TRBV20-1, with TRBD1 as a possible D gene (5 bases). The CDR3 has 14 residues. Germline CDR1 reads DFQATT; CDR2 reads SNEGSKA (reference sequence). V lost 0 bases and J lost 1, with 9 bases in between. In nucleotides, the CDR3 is TGCAGTGCTAGAGAAGGGGCCGGGAACACTGAAGCTTTCTTT. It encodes CSAREGAGNTEAFF.

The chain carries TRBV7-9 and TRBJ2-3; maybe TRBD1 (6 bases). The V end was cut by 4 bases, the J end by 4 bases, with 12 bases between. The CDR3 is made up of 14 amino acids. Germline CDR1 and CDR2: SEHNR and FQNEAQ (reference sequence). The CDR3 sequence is CASSSGTSADTQYF. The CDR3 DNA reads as TGTGCCAGCAGCTCCGGGACATCCGCAGATACGCAGTATTTT.

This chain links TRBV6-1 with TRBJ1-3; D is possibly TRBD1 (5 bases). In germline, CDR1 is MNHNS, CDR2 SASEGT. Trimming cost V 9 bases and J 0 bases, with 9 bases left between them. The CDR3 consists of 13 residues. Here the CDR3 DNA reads TGTGCCAGTACGACAGTCTCTGGAAACACCATATATTTT. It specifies CASTTVSGNTIYF.

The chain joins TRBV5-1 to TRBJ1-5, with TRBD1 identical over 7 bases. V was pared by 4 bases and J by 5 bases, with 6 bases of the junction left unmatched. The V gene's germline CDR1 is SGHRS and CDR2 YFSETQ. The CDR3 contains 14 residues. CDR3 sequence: CASSPTGSDQPQHF. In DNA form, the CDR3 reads TGCGCCAGCAGCCCGACAGGGTCGGATCAGCCCCAGCATTTT.

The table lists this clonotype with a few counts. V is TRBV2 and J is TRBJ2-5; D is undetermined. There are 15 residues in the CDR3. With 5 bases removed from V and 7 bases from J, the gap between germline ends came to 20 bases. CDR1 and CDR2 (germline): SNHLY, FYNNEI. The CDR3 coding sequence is TGTGCCAGCAGTCTCTTGGAAGTAACGCTTGGGACCCAGTACTTC. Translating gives CASSLLEVTLGTQYF.

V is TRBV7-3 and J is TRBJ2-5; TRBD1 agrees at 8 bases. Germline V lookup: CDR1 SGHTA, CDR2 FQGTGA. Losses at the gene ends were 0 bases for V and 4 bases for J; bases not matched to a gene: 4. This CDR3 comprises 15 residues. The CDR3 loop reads CASSLTGTGAETQYF. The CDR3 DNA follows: TGTGCCAGCAGCTTAACGGGGACAGGAGCAGAGACCCAGTACTTC.

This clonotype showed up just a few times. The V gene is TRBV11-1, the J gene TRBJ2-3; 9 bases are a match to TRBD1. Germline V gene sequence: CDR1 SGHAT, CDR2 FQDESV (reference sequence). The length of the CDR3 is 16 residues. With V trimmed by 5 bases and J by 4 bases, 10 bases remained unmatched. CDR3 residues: CASSGRDRVRPDTQYF. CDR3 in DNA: TGTGCCAGCAGCGGCCGGGACAGGGTACGGCCAGATACGCAGTATTTT. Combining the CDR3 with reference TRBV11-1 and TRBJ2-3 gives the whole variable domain EAEVAQSPRYKITEKSQAVAFWCDPISGHATLYWYRQILGQGPELLVQFQDESVVDDSQLPKDRFSAERLKGVDSTLKIQPAELGDSAMYLCASSGRDRVRPDTQYFGPGTRLTVL.

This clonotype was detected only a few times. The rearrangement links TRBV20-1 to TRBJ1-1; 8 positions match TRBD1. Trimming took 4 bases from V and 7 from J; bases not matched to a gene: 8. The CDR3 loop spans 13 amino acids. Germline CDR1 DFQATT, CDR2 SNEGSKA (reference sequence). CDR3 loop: CSAKWDRSNEAFF. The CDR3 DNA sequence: TGCAGTGCTAAATGGGACAGGTCAAATGAAGCTTTCTTT.

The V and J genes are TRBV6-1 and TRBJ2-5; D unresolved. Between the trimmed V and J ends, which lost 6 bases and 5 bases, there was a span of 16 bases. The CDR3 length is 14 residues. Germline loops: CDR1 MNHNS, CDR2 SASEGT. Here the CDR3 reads CASRSQQAYETQYF. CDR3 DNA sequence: TGTGCCAGCAGGTCGCAACAAGCCTATGAGACCCAGTACTTC.

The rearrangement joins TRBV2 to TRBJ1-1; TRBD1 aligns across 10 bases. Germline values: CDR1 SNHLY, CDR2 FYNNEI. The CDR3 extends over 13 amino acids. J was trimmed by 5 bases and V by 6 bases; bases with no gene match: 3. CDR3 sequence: CASRPGQGTEAFF. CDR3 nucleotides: TGTGCCAGCAGGCCGGGACAGGGGACTGAAGCTTTCTTT.

CDR3 in amino acids: CASSSDQGFYGYTF. In nucleotides, the CDR3 is TGTGCCAGCAGCTCCGATCAGGGATTCTATGGCTACACCTTC. This chain joins TRBV5-4 and TRBJ1-2; D may be TRBD1 (5 bases). The germline V gene encodes CDR1 SGHNT and CDR2 YYREEE (reference sequence). V was cut by 3 bases and J by 4 bases, with 13 bases left in between. The CDR3 length is 14 residues.

This chain's CDR3 is CSAREGPSRTEAFF. The CDR3 DNA reads TGCAGTGCTAGAGAAGGTCCTTCGAGGACTGAAGCTTTCTTT. The chain carries TRBV20-1 and TRBJ1-1; D remains unclear. The CDR3 runs 14 residues. Germline V gene data show CDR1 as DFQATT and CDR2 as SNEGSKA (reference sequence). V gave up 0 bases and J gave up 5 bases, with 13 bases separating them.

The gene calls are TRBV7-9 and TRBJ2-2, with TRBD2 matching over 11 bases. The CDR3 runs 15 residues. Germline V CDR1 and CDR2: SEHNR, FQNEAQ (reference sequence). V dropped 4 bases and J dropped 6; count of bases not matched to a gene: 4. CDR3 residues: CASSSTSGAAGELFF. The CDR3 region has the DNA TGTGCCAGCAGCTCGACTAGCGGGGCAGCCGGGGAGCTGTTTTTT.

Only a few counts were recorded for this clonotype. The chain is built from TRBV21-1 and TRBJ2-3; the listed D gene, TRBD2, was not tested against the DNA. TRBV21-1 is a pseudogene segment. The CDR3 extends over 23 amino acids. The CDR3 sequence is CASSNGLAGGPFCYPKVTDTQYF. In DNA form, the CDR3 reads TGTGCCAGCAGCAATGGACTAGCGGGAGGGCCTTTTTGTTACCCGAAAGTCACAGATACGCAGTATTTT.

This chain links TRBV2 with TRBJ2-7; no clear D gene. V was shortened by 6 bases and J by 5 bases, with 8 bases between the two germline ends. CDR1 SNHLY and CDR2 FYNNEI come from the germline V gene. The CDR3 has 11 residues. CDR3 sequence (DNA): TGTGCCAGCAGCCCCTACCACGAGCAGTACTTC. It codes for CASSPYHEQYF. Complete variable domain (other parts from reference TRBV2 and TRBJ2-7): EPEVTQTPSHQVTQMGQEVILRCVPISNHLYFYWYRQILGQKVEFLVSFYNNEISEKSEIFDDQFSVERPDGSNFTLKIRSTKLEDSAMYFCASSPYHEQYFGPGTRLTVT.

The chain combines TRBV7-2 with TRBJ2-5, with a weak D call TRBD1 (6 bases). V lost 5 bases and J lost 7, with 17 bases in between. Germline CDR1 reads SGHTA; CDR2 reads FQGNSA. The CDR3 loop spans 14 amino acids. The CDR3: CASSHASATGTQYF. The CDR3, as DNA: TGTGCCAGCAGCCATGCCAGCGCGACAGGGACCCAGTACTTC.

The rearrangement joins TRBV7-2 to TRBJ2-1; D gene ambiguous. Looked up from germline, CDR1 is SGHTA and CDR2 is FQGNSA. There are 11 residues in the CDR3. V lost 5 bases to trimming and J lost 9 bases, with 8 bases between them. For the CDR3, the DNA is TGTGCCAGCAGCGTCAACATTGAGCAGTTCTTC. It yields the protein CASSVNIEQFF.

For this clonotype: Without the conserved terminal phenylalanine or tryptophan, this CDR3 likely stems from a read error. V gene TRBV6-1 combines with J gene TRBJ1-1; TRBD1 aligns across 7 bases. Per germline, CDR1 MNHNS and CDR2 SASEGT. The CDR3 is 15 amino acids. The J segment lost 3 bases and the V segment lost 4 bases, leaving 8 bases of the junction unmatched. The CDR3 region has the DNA TGTGCCAGCAGTGGTAAGGGGGCGGTTTACACTGAAGCTTTCTCT. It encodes CASSGKGAVYTEAFS.

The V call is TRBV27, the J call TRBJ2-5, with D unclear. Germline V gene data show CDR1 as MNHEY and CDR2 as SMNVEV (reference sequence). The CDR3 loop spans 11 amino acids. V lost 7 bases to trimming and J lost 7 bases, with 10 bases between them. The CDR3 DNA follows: TGTGCCAGCATGATGGGTTTGACCCAGTACTTC. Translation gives CASMMGLTQYF.

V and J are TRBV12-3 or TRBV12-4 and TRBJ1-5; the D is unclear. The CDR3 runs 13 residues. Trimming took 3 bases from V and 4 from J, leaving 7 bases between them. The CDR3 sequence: CASSFRNNQPQHF. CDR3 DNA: TGTGCCAGCAGTTTTCGGAATAATCAGCCCCAGCATTTT.

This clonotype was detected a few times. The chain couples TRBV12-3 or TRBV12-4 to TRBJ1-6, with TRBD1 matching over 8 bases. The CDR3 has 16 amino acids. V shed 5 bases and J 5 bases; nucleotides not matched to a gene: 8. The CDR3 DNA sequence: TGTGCCAGCAGTATATACAGGGGGATGGATAATTCACCCCTCCACTTT. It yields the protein CASSIYRGMDNSPLHF.